The 28 T cell receptor beta chains listed next were all sequenced from one sample in a study of identifying expanded T cells in peripheral blood. Repertoires were generated with immunoSEQ multiplex PCR, while TCRdb's copy carries only in-frame clones and drops some. The data contain some 120,000 clones, about 80% of them singletons. Sequenced sample: blood. The receptors stem from a person aged 18 to 75 in good health.

V and J are TRBV27 and TRBJ1-5; D is undetermined. The V and J ends lost 0 bases and 6 bases respectively, with 6 bases between them. Germline V lookup: CDR1 MNHEY, CDR2 SMNVEV (reference sequence). The CDR3 covers 13 residues. The CDR3 sequence is CASSLSWGQPQHF. The CDR3 bases are TGTGCCAGCAGTTTATCCTGGGGTCAGCCCCAGCATTTT.

As DNA, the CDR3 is TGCGCCAGCAGCTTGGAGGGGACGCCTCCTAACTATGGCTACACCTTC. Protein sequence: CASSLEGTPPNYGYTF. The chain links TRBV5-1 to TRBJ1-2, with a possible D match to TRBD1 (5 bases). The length of the CDR3 is 16 residues. Germline values: CDR1 SGHRS, CDR2 YFSETQ. Trimming cost V 0 bases and J 0 bases, with 12 bases left between them. Together with reference TRBV5-1 and TRBJ1-2, the CDR3 gives the full variable domain: KAGVTQTPRYLIKTRGQQVTLSCSPISGHRSVSWYQQTPGQGLQFLFEYFSETQRNKGNFPGRFSGRQFSNSRSEMNVSTLELGDSALYLCASSLEGTPPNYGYTFGSGTRLTVV.

The chain joins TRBV10-1 to TRBJ2-5; D might be TRBD2 (5 bases). V lost 0 bases to trimming and J lost 4 bases, with 9 bases between them. Germline V gene data show CDR1 as WNHNN and CDR2 as SYGVQD (reference sequence). CDR3 length: 14 residues. Here the CDR3 reads CASSESPGRETQYF. Here the CDR3 DNA reads TGCGCCAGCAGTGAGTCGCCGGGGAGAGAGACCCAGTACTTC.

The gene calls are TRBV9 and TRBJ1-1; D is uncertain. Deletions cut 0 bases from V and 3 bases from J, with 12 bases between. CDR1 SGDLS and CDR2 YYNGEE come from the germline V gene. The CDR3 spans 15 residues. CDR3 in DNA: TGTGCCAGCAGCGTAGGGGTCGCCCGGGACACTGAAGCTTTCTTT. This codes for CASSVGVARDTEAFF.

This clone appeared a few times. The V call is TRBV29-1, the J call TRBJ1-4, with D perhaps matching TRBD1 (5 bases). The germline V gene encodes CDR1 SQVTM and CDR2 ANQGSEA. This CDR3 has 17 amino acids. Trimming took 6 bases from V and 0 from J, leaving 20 bases between them. CDR3 residues: CSVGLGTVTSTNEKLFF. The CDR3 coding sequence is TGCAGCGTGGGGTTAGGGACGGTCACATCAACTAATGAAAAACTGTTTTTT.

By its share, this clone is medium-sized. The chain has TRBV6-6 and TRBJ1-1; D unresolved. The CDR3 is 14 residues long. Germline V gene data show CDR1 as MNHNY and CDR2 as SVGAGI (reference sequence). V was shortened by 0 bases and J by 1 base, with 6 bases between the two germline ends. The CDR3 sequence is CASSYSPGNTEAFF. The CDR3 bases are TGTGCCAGCAGTTACTCGCCAGGGAACACTGAAGCTTTCTTT.

The V and J genes are TRBV6-5 and TRBJ1-5, with D unclear. CDR3 length: 13 residues. The germline CDR1 and CDR2 sequences are MNHEY and SVGAGI. V lost 6 bases to trimming and J lost 3 bases, with 9 bases between them. As DNA, the CDR3 is TGTGCCAGCAGCCGGGGTTCCAATCAGCCCCAGCATTTT. Translation gives CASSRGSNQPQHF.

The rearrangement uses TRBV5-6 and TRBJ1-2; D uncertain. Trimming removed 2 bases at V and 8 bases at J, with 10 bases between. The germline V gene has CDR1 SGHDT and CDR2 YYEEEE. CDR3 length: 12 residues. The CDR3 region has the DNA TGTGCCAGCAGCTTATTTAGTAACGGCTACACCTTC. As protein: CASSLFSNGYTF.

This clone has a single count. The chain links TRBV11-2 to TRBJ2-4, with D tentatively TRBD1 (6 bases). The CDR3 extends over 13 amino acids. Trimming cost V 1 base and J 9 bases, with 10 bases left between them. In germline, CDR1 is SGHAT, CDR2 FQNNGV. CDR3 residues: CASSLGGLGIQYF. The CDR3 DNA reads TGTGCCAGCAGCTTAGGGGGGCTTGGCATTCAGTACTTC. Full variable domain (outside the CDR3, taken from reference TRBV11-2 and TRBJ2-4): EAGVAQSPRYKIIEKRQSVAFWCNPISGHATLYWYQQILGQGPKLLIQFQNNGVVDDSQLPKDRFSAERLKGVDSTLKIQPAKLEDSAVYLCASSLGGLGIQYFGAGTRLSVL.

The rearrangement joins TRBV5-4 to TRBJ1-1; D is perhaps TRBD1 (5 bases). V lost 0 bases and J 1 base, leaving 7 bases between the germline ends. Germline V gives CDR1 SGHNT, CDR2 YYREEE (reference sequence). The CDR3 is 14 amino acids. The CDR3 DNA sequence: TGTGCCAGCAGCTTGGTTACAGGGAACACTGAAGCTTTCTTT. Protein product: CASSLVTGNTEAFF. Full variable domain (outside the CDR3, taken from reference TRBV5-4 and TRBJ1-1): ETGVTQSPTHLIKTRGQQVTLRCSSQSGHNTVSWYQQALGQGPQFIFQYYREEENGRGNFPPRFSGLQFPNYSSELNVNALELDDSALYLCASSLVTGNTEAFFGQGTRLTVV.

This chain links TRBV7-2 with TRBJ2-2; D not certain. Germline V gene lookup returns CDR1 SGHTA and CDR2 FQGNSA. Between the trimmed V and J ends, which lost 4 bases and 3 bases, there was a span of 0 bases. This CDR3 has 11 residues. CDR3 amino acids: CASSYTGELFF. The CDR3 DNA sequence: TGTGCCAGCAGCTACACCGGGGAGCTGTTTTTT.

This rearrangement joins TRBV5-1 to TRBJ2-3; the match to TRBD1 covers 9 bases. With 4 bases clipped from V and 5 bases from J, the junction kept 8 bases outside the gene matches. The CDR3 has 15 amino acids. Germline V CDR1 and CDR2: SGHRS, YFSETQ. Written as DNA, the CDR3 is TGCGCCAGCAGCCCAGGACAGGGGTATGGAGATACGCAGTATTTT. Translation: CASSPGQGYGDTQYF.

The J gene is TRBJ2-1, the V gene TRBV4-1; unclear D gene. Trimming took off 0 bases at V and 7 bases at J, with 16 bases between the two ends. The germline V gene encodes CDR1 MGHRA and CDR2 YSYEKL. There are 16 residues in the CDR3. CDR3 sequence reads: CASSQDRIMAANEQFF. The DNA for the CDR3 is TGCGCCAGCAGCCAAGATAGAATTATGGCGGCGAATGAGCAGTTCTTC.

V gene TRBV4-3 combines with J gene TRBJ1-1; maybe TRBD1 (6 bases). The CDR3 runs to 14 residues. V was shortened by 3 bases and J by 3 bases, with 11 bases between the two germline ends. Germline V gene lookup returns CDR1 LGHNA and CDR2 YSLEER. The CDR3 reads CASSQAQGYTEAFF. The DNA for the CDR3 is TGCGCCAGCAGCCAGGCACAGGGCTACACTGAAGCTTTCTTT.

This chain connects TRBV5-1 to TRBJ2-5; D is undetermined. The CDR3 spans 13 residues. Germline CDR1 and CDR2: SGHRS and YFSETQ. V shed 7 bases and J shed 4 bases, with 14 bases lying between them. The CDR3 protein is CASRPLVGETQYF. DNA of the CDR3: TGCGCCAGCCGTCCCCTGGTGGGAGAGACCCAGTACTTC.

This sequence joins TRBV11-2 and TRBJ2-1; 9 nucleotides agree with TRBD2. CDR1 and CDR2 from the germline V gene are SGHAT and FQNNGV. The CDR3 length is 19 residues. J lost 2 bases, V lost 5 bases, and 16 bases had no gene match. The CDR3 nucleotides read TGTGCCAGCAGCCCCCTCCCCGGGACTAGCAATACTCCCTACAATGAGCAGTTCTTC. Encoded protein: CASSPLPGTSNTPYNEQFF.

The rearrangement links TRBV7-2 to TRBJ2-5; D is undetermined. V was pared by 2 bases and J by 5 bases, with 12 bases between. CDR3 length equals 14 residues. Germline V gene data show CDR1 as SGHTA and CDR2 as FQGNSA. The CDR3 reads CASSLYLERETQYF. In DNA form, the CDR3 reads TGTGCCAGCAGCTTATATCTAGAGAGGGAGACCCAGTACTTC.

The CDR3, as DNA: TGTGCCAGTAGTTTCCAGGGAGGAGGCTACACCTTC. This encodes CASSFQGGGYTF. The chain joins TRBV19 to TRBJ1-2, with D tentatively TRBD1 (5 bases). Trimming stripped 5 bases from V and 8 bases from J, with 12 bases between. Per the germline V gene, CDR1 is LNHDA and CDR2 is SQIVND (reference sequence). The CDR3 runs to 12 residues.

This clone is a singleton in its sample. The V call is TRBV5-1, the J call TRBJ2-1; 7 nucleotides line up with TRBD2. The CDR3 consists of 15 residues. Looked up from germline, CDR1 is SGHRS and CDR2 is YFSETQ. V gave up 4 bases and J gave up 3 bases; unmatched junction bases: 7. The CDR3 sequence is CASSQTGTNYNEQFF. The CDR3 DNA reads TGCGCCAGCAGCCAAACCGGGACTAACTACAATGAGCAGTTCTTC.

The chain carries TRBV29-1 and TRBJ1-4; a weak D match, TRBD1 (6 bases). CDR3 size: 13 residues. Germline-derived CDR1 and CDR2 are SQVTM and ANQGSEA. V was cut by 1 base and J by 8 bases, with 11 bases left in between. The CDR3 DNA is TGCAGCGTTGAAGTCCGGGACACCGAAAAACTGTTTTTT. Protein product: CSVEVRDTEKLFF.

The gene calls are TRBV13 and TRBJ1-5; D is unresolved. Trimming removed 1 base from V and 11 bases from J, with 9 bases in between. CDR1 and CDR2 from the germline V gene are PRHDT and FYEKMQ (reference sequence). The CDR3 totals 12 residues. The DNA of the CDR3 is TGTGCCAGCAGCTTAGCCGGTGGAACCCAGCATTTT. Its protein is CASSLAGGTQHF.

This chain connects TRBV9 to TRBJ2-6; TRBD1 might be the D (6 bases). Germline V gene lookup returns CDR1 SGDLS and CDR2 YYNGEE. V was trimmed by 1 base and J by 0 bases, leaving 14 bases between them. CDR3 size: 18 residues. CDR3 nucleotide sequence: TGTGCCAGCAGCGTAAGGGGACATAGGGGCTCTGGGGCCAACGTCCTGACTTTC. Its protein product is CASSVRGHRGSGANVLTF.

The V call is TRBV2, the J call TRBJ1-5; weak D call: TRBD1 (5 bases). Deletions cut 4 bases from V and 3 bases from J, with 10 bases between. The germline V gene encodes CDR1 SNHLY and CDR2 FYNNEI. The CDR3 loop spans 14 amino acids. CDR3 in DNA: TGTGCCAGCAGTGTAGGCGGGGCCAATCAGCCCCAGCATTTT. Translating gives CASSVGGANQPQHF.

This clone was detected only once. The rearrangement joins TRBV18 to TRBJ1-1; D remains unclear. V was cut by 0 bases and J by 11 bases, with 16 bases left in between. The CDR3 runs to 14 residues. The germline CDR1 and CDR2 sequences are KGHSH and LQKENI. CDR3 sequence (DNA): TGTGCCAGCTCACCACCCCTCCGGACGTCGGATGCTTTCTTT. It encodes CASSPPLRTSDAFF.

The chain uses TRBV12-5 and TRBJ2-1; 9 bases line up with TRBD1. With 1 base clipped from V and 3 bases from J, the junction kept 4 bases outside the gene matches. Germline V lookup: CDR1 LGHNT, CDR2 FRNRAP. The CDR3 loop spans 16 amino acids. The CDR3 is CASGLEPTGGYNEQFF. CDR3 DNA: TGTGCTAGTGGTTTGGAACCGACAGGGGGCTACAATGAGCAGTTCTTC.

The CDR3 nucleotides read TGTGCCAGCAGCTTCCTAGCGGGGTTGACTAATGAGCAGTTCTTC. Residues: CASSFLAGLTNEQFF. V and J are TRBV7-3 and TRBJ2-1; 9 positions match TRBD2. The length of the CDR3 is 15 residues. The germline CDR1 and CDR2 sequences are SGHTA and FQGTGA. V shed 3 bases, J shed 7 bases, and the junction held 7 bases outside the gene matches. Drawing the rest from reference TRBV7-3 and TRBJ2-1, the complete variable domain is GAGVSQTPSNKVTEKGKYVELRCDPISGHTALYWYRQSLGQGPEFLIYFQGTGAADDSGLPNDRFFAVRPEGSVSTLKIQRTERGDSAVYLCASSFLAGLTNEQFFGPGTRLTVL.

The rearrangement uses TRBV4-3 and TRBJ2-2; 14 bases map to TRBD2. Germline CDR1 and CDR2: LGHNA and YSLEER. After removal of 0 bases from V and 5 bases from J, the junction contained 5 bases not matched to a gene. The CDR3 spans 18 residues. CDR3 nucleotide sequence: TGCGCCAGCAGCCAAGACGAACGACTAGCGGGGGGGACCGGGGAGCTGTTTTTT. Residues: CASSQDERLAGGTGELFF.

V and J are TRBV5-6 and TRBJ1-1; D remains ambiguous. V gave up 4 bases and J gave up 6 bases, with 19 bases separating them. Germline V gene data show CDR1 as SGHDT and CDR2 as YYEEEE. This CDR3 contains 15 residues. CDR3: CASSVFRFPGAEAFF. DNA for the CDR3: TGTGCCAGCAGCGTATTTAGGTTTCCGGGCGCTGAAGCTTTCTTT.